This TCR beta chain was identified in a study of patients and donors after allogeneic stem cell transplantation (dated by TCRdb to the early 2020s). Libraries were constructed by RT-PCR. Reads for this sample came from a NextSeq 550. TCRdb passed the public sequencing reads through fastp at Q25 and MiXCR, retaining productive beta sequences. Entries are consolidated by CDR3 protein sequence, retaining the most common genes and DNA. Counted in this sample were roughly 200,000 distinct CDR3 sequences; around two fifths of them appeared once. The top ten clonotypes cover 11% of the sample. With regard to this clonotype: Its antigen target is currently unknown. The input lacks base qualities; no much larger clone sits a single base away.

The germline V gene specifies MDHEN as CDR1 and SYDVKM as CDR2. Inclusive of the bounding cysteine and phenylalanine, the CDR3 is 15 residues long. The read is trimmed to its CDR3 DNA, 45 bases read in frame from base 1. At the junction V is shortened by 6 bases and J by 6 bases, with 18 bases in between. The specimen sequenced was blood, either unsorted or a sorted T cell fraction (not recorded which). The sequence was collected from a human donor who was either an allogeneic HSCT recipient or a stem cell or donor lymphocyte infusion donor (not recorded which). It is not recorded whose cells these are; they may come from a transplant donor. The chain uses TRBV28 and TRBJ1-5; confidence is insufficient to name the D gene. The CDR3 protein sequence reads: CASRTPTGWGQPQHF. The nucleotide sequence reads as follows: TGTGCCAGCAGAACCCCGACGGGTTGGGGTCAGCCCCAGCATTTT. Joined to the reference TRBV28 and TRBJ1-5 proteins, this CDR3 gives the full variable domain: DVKVTQSSRYLVKRTGEKVFLECVQDMDHENMFWYRQDPGLGLRLIYFSYDVKMKEKGDIPEGYSVSREKKERFSLILESASTNQTSMYLCASRTPTGWGQPQHFGDGTRLSIL.